One sample yielded the 23 T cell receptor beta chains listed below, sequenced in a study of control samples from healthy donors and cancer patients. The assay was immunoSEQ multiplex PCR, and TCRdb's table has in-frame clones only and misses some. The table records fewer than 90,000 clones, roughly 84% of them present only once. Sequenced: blood. Source of these receptors: a man between 45 and 60 years old in good health.

The CDR3 nucleotides read TGTGCCAGCAGCTCAAGACCGGGACTAGCGGGATCGAAGTATCAAGAGACCCAGTACTTC. Translated: CASSSRPGLAGSKYQETQYF. V is TRBV7-3 and J is TRBJ2-5, with 13 nucleotides matching TRBD2. This CDR3 has 20 residues. Germline CDR1 reads SGHTA; CDR2 reads FQGTGA. Trimming cost V 4 bases and J 2 bases; bases outside gene matches: 16.

The chain recombines TRBV19 with TRBJ2-5; either TRBD1 or TRBD2 may supply D (6 bases each). In germline, CDR1 is LNHDA, CDR2 SQIVND (reference sequence). V lost 4 bases, J lost 2 bases, and 14 bases lay in between. This CDR3 spans 15 amino acids. DNA for the CDR3: TGTGCCAGTAGTACGGACAGCGGGTTTCAAGAGACCCAGTACTTC. Translation: CASSTDSGFQETQYF.

The chain joins TRBV6-5 to TRBJ2-2; 7 bases line up with TRBD1. The CDR3 has 13 residues. The germline CDR1 and CDR2 sequences are MNHEY and SVGAGI. J was trimmed by 4 bases and V by 8 bases; bases with no gene match: 4. CDR3 in amino acids: CASGTAPTGELFF. Here the CDR3 DNA reads TGTGCCAGCGGGACAGCACCCACCGGGGAGCTGTTTTTT.

The chain combines TRBV11-2 with TRBJ2-1, with 10 positions matching TRBD1. Germline assignment: CDR1 SGHAT and CDR2 FQNNGV. The CDR3 has 14 residues. After removal of 4 bases from V and 7 bases from J, the junction contained 4 bases not matched to a gene. CDR3 amino acids: CASSYRTGGNEQFF. DNA of the CDR3: TGTGCCAGCAGCTACCGGACAGGGGGTAATGAGCAGTTCTTC.

The CDR3 DNA is TGTGCCAGCAGTTTCCCCCGCAAGGGCTCCTACAATGAGCAGTTCTTC. Translating gives CASSFPRKGSYNEQFF. The V gene is TRBV28, the J gene TRBJ2-1; D not resolved. This CDR3 contains 16 residues. The germline V and J ends were trimmed by 3 bases and 0 bases, with 12 bases remaining between them. Germline V gene lookup returns CDR1 MDHEN and CDR2 SYDVKM. The full variable domain, completed using reference TRBV28 and TRBJ2-1, is DVKVTQSSRYLVKRTGEKVFLECVQDMDHENMFWYRQDPGLGLRLIYFSYDVKMKEKGDIPEGYSVSREKKERFSLILESASTNQTSMYLCASSFPRKGSYNEQFFGPGTRLTVL.

This clone was observed at least ten times. Other nucleotide sequences in the sample specify the same CDR3. The chain couples TRBV2 to TRBJ2-7; maybe TRBD2 (6 bases). Germline V gives CDR1 SNHLY, CDR2 FYNNEI. The CDR3 totals 14 residues. Between the trimmed V and J ends, which lost 6 bases and 0 bases, there was a span of 12 bases. The CDR3 nucleotides read TGTGCCAGCAGCCGGGACTGGAGCTCCTACGAGCAGTACTTC. Its translation: CASSRDWSSYEQYF.

This chain connects TRBV30 to TRBJ2-3; D not certain. Trimming took 4 bases from V and 2 from J, leaving 13 bases between them. Germline V gives CDR1 GTSNPN, CDR2 SVGIG (reference sequence). CDR3 length equals 14 residues. This CDR3 reads CAWKLVGLTDTQYF. CDR3 sequence (DNA): TGTGCCTGGAAATTAGTGGGCCTCACAGATACGCAGTATTTT.

The V gene is TRBV20-1, the J gene TRBJ2-3; 11 bases line up with TRBD2. Germline V lookup: CDR1 DFQATT, CDR2 SNEGSKA (reference sequence). Trimming at V came to 3 bases and at J to 0 bases, leaving 11 bases not matched to a gene. This CDR3 has 18 amino acids. In DNA form, the CDR3 reads TGCAGTGCTAGTCTCTCATTAGCGGGAGGGTTGAGCACAGATACGCAGTATTTT. Protein: CSASLSLAGGLSTDTQYF.

The chain has TRBV9 and TRBJ2-1; no definite D call. Trimming removed 5 bases at V and 0 bases at J, with 15 bases between. Per germline, CDR1 SGDLS and CDR2 YYNGEE. CDR3 length equals 16 residues. CDR3 nucleotide sequence: TGTGCCAGCAGTCCGGGCCCTCGAAGCTCCTACAATGAGCAGTTCTTC. Residues: CASSPGPRSSYNEQFF.

V and J are TRBV19 and TRBJ2-3; 12 bases are a match to TRBD2. V was pared by 5 bases and J by 0 bases, with 3 bases of the junction left unmatched. The length of the CDR3 is 16 residues. Germline loops: CDR1 LNHDA, CDR2 SQIVND (reference sequence). Written as DNA, the CDR3 is TGTGCCAGTAGTCCGCTAGCGGGAGGGAGCACAGATACGCAGTATTTT. As protein: CASSPLAGGSTDTQYF.

In this sample, this clone turned up once. The CDR3 DNA follows: TGCGCCAGCACCCACGAGGACGTTACTTCTTTTTGGACAGATACGCAGTATTTT. This gives the protein CASTHEDVTSFWTDTQYF. The chain uses TRBV5-1 and TRBJ2-3; D remains unclear. The CDR3 is made up of 18 amino acids. Trimming shortened V by 6 bases and J by 3 bases, and 26 bases separated the two germline ends. Germline values: CDR1 SGHRS, CDR2 YFSETQ.

This clone occurred a few times. The chain uses TRBV6-5 and TRBJ2-1, with D hard to call. The CDR3 is made up of 14 amino acids. Germline CDR1 and CDR2: MNHEY and SVGAGI. V was clipped by 4 bases and J by 5 bases, with 12 bases between them. DNA for the CDR3: TGTGCCAGCAGTTTAGGACCAAACGACAATGAGCAGTTCTTC. Translating gives CASSLGPNDNEQFF.

The CDR3 coding sequence is TGTGCCAGCAGTGAAGAAGGGGGACAGGGTCATCAGCCCCAGCATTTT. This encodes CASSEEGGQGHQPQHF. The chain uses TRBV2 and TRBJ1-5; 9 nucleotides agree with TRBD1. The CDR3 is 16 amino acids. V dropped 1 base and J dropped 5; count of bases not matched to a gene: 6. CDR1 and CDR2 from the germline V gene are SNHLY and FYNNEI.

The V and J genes are TRBV14 and TRBJ2-2; D may be TRBD2 (6 bases). Trimming took 3 bases from V and 3 from J, leaving 14 bases between them. The germline CDR1 and CDR2 sequences are SGHDN and FVKESK. The CDR3 consists of 16 residues. The CDR3 region has the DNA TGTGCCAGCAGCCAGTCAGGGAGGCTATACACCGGGGAGCTGTTTTTT. This translates into CASSQSGRLYTGELFF.

The chain uses TRBV4-1 and TRBJ2-3, with 7 bases lining up with TRBD1. The CDR3 extends over 15 amino acids. The germline CDR1 and CDR2 sequences are MGHRA and YSYEKL. Unmatched junction bases numbered 4, after V lost 2 bases and J lost 2 bases. This chain's CDR3 is CASSQLGTATDTQYF. For the CDR3, the DNA is TGCGCCAGCAGCCAATTAGGGACAGCCACAGATACGCAGTATTTT.

The chain uses TRBV6-5 and TRBJ1-6; 9 bases are a match to TRBD1. Germline lookup yields CDR1 MNHEY and CDR2 SVGAGI. V lost 6 bases and J lost 9; bases outside the gene matches: 9. The CDR3 covers 15 residues. CDR3 in DNA: TGTGCCAGCAGGGGAGTAGGGACAGGGAGTTCACCCCTCCACTTT. Encoded protein: CASRGVGTGSSPLHF.

The rearrangement joins TRBV9 to TRBJ2-7; D tentatively fits TRBD1 or TRBD2 (5 bases each). V was clipped by 0 bases and J by 2 bases, with 9 bases between them. CDR1 and CDR2 from the germline V gene are SGDLS and YYNGEE. CDR3 length equals 14 residues. CDR3: CASSVGDQAYEQYF. For the CDR3, the DNA is TGTGCCAGCAGCGTAGGGGACCAAGCCTACGAGCAGTACTTC.

The gene calls are TRBV13 and TRBJ1-4, with TRBD1 as a possible D gene (6 bases). Germline V lookup: CDR1 PRHDT, CDR2 FYEKMQ (reference sequence). CDR3 length: 15 residues. V was pared by 2 bases and J by 6 bases, with 13 bases between. The DNA of the CDR3 is TGTGCCAGCAGCTTAAGGGGGGGCAAGGATGAAAAACTGTTTTTT. Protein sequence: CASSLRGGKDEKLFF.

The CDR3 region has the DNA TGTGCCACCAGCAGAGATAGTACAGGGAGCGGATTACACAATGAGCAGTTCTTC. This gives the protein CATSRDSTGSGLHNEQFF. The chain uses TRBV15 and TRBJ2-1; perhaps TRBD1 as D (6 bases). CDR1 is LNHNV and CDR2 is YYDKDF in the germline V gene (reference sequence). Deletions cut 0 bases from V and 5 bases from J, with 20 bases between. There are 18 residues in the CDR3. Based on the CDR3 plus reference TRBV15 and TRBJ2-1, the full variable domain is DAMVIQNPRYQVTQFGKPVTLSCSQTLNHNVMYWYQQKSSQAPKLLFHYYDKDFNNEADTPDNFQSRRPNTSFCFLDIRSPGLGDTAMYLCATSRDSTGSGLHNEQFFGPGTRLTVL.

The chain couples TRBV6-5 to TRBJ2-1; 9 nucleotides match TRBD2. The V segment lost 6 bases and the J segment 4 bases; nucleotides outside the gene matches: 4. The CDR3 has 14 residues. Germline V lookup: CDR1 MNHEY, CDR2 SVGAGI. The CDR3 DNA follows: TGTGCCAGCAGGCGGGAGGGGGATTACAATGAGCAGTTCTTC. Amino acids: CASRREGDYNEQFF.

The chain is built from TRBV5-1 and TRBJ2-1; 7 positions match TRBD2. The V and J ends lost 6 bases and 4 bases, in that order; junction bases with no gene match: 13. The CDR3 contains 16 residues. Germline CDR1 reads SGHRS; CDR2 reads YFSETQ. In nucleotides, the CDR3 is TGCGCCAGCACAGAACAAGCGGGAAACGGATACAATGAGCAGTTCTTC. Translated, it gives CASTEQAGNGYNEQFF.

A note on this clone: Relative to the germline gene, one junction end is altered; a read error may explain this. The genes are TRBV3-1 (or the pseudogene TRBV3-2) and TRBJ2-1; no clear D. Per the germline V gene, CDR1 is LGHDT and CDR2 is YNNKEL (reference sequence). The CDR3 extends over 10 amino acids. The CDR3, as DNA: TGTGCCAGCGGCCACAATGAGCAGTTCTTC. Its translation: CASGHNEQFF.

The chain employs TRBV19 and TRBJ2-1; 8 bases line up with TRBD2. This CDR3 is built from 17 residues. Trimming removed 5 bases from V and 5 bases from J; junction bases left unmatched: 14. CDR1 is LNHDA and CDR2 is SQIVND in the germline V gene (reference sequence). The CDR3 sequence: CASSPRGLGRENNEQFF. DNA of the CDR3: TGTGCCAGTAGTCCCCGGGGGCTCGGGAGGGAAAACAATGAGCAGTTCTTC.